This TCR beta chain is drawn from a study of blood T cell repertoires in COVID-19. In the original analysis: By means of reference gene primer amplification, nucleated cell counts were estimated. This table comes from immunoSEQ multiplex PCR, and its TCRdb copy is limited to in-frame clones, with some not included. V and J calls and clone size come straight from that table; D and trimming were deduced from the DNA. The data hold approximately 480,000 clones, with about 85% observed a single time. V lost 5 bases, J lost 5 bases, and 12 bases stayed unmatched. The germline CDR1 and CDR2 sequences are SGHAT and FQNNGV. The CDR3 consists of 16 residues.

The sequenced material came from PBMCs or T cells enriched from blood (not recorded which). The TCR originated in a woman in her late teens or twenties who had recovered from COVID-19. The chain links TRBV11-2 to TRBJ1-2; 9 bases fit TRBD1. DNA for the CDR3: TGTGCCAGCAGCCCCCGGACAGGGGTCGCCAGGTATGGCTACACCTTC. Amino acids: CASSPRTGVARYGYTF.